One and the same sample provided the 32 T cell receptor beta chains below, sequenced in a study of technical replicates of blood from a handful of donors. Produced via immunoSEQ multiplex PCR; TCRdb's table is partial and in-frame only. The sample lists about 93,000 clones; roughly 96% were seen once. The sequenced sample consisted of T cells isolated from PBMCs. The source is a human donor in good health.

The rearrangement joins TRBV7-2 to TRBJ2-1; 10 bases match TRBD2. The ends lost 5 bases at V and 5 bases at J; junction bases unmatched: 6. CDR3 length: 15 amino acids. CDR1 SGHTA and CDR2 FQGNSA come from the germline V gene. This CDR3 is CASSPSGGAHNEQFF. The CDR3 DNA is TGTGCCAGCAGCCCCAGCGGGGGGGCCCACAATGAGCAGTTCTTC.

This clone was seen once. J is TRBJ2-5 and V is TRBV28; D is perhaps TRBD1 (6 bases). The CDR3 has 15 residues. CDR1 and CDR2 (germline): MDHEN, SYDVKM. V lost 3 bases to trimming and J lost 3 bases, with 14 bases between them. The CDR3 DNA sequence: TGTGCCAGCAGTTTTGGGTCAGGGGTTGAAGAGACCCAGTACTTC. Protein: CASSFGSGVEETQYF.

The chain has TRBV5-6 and TRBJ2-7, with D possibly TRBD2 on 5 matching bases. The CDR3 runs to 15 residues. Per the germline V gene, CDR1 is SGHDT and CDR2 is YYEEEE. V was pared by 2 bases and J by 2 bases, with 14 bases between. CDR3 amino acids: CASSFRGVGAYEQYF. As DNA, the CDR3 is TGTGCCAGCAGCTTTCGGGGAGTTGGGGCCTACGAGCAGTACTTC.

The chain employs TRBV6-4 and TRBJ1-1, with D perhaps TRBD1 (5 bases). The CDR3 runs to 16 residues. V lost 4 bases and J 2 bases, leaving 17 bases between the germline ends. The germline V gene has CDR1 MRHNA and CDR2 SNTAGT. The CDR3 loop reads CASSGSFRQKNTEAFF. In DNA, the CDR3 is TGTGCCAGCAGTGGCTCCTTCCGACAGAAAAACACTGAAGCTTTCTTT.

The table lists this clone with a few counts. The J gene is TRBJ2-7, the V gene TRBV7-9; no clear D gene. The V gene's germline CDR1 is SEHNR and CDR2 FQNEAQ (reference sequence). V lost 3 bases and J lost 2, with 11 bases in between. The CDR3 loop spans 14 amino acids. For the CDR3, the DNA is TGTGCCAGCAGCTTCGCTCAGGTACCCTACGAGCAGTACTTC. It encodes CASSFAQVPYEQYF.

The sample holds one count of this clone. V is TRBV27 and J is TRBJ1-1; D remains unclear. The CDR3 has 11 amino acids. V was shortened by 5 bases and J by 4 bases, with 5 bases between the two germline ends. Looked up from germline, CDR1 is MNHEY and CDR2 is SMNVEV (reference sequence). The CDR3 sequence is CASSGSTEAFF. CDR3 sequence (DNA): TGTGCCAGCAGTGGCAGCACTGAAGCTTTCTTT.

V and J are TRBV5-1 and TRBJ2-1, with 16 bases identical to TRBD2. This CDR3 is 16 amino acids long. J gave up 6 bases and V 5 bases, and 5 bases lay outside the gene matches. In germline, CDR1 is SGHRS, CDR2 YFSETQ. The CDR3 protein is CASSLGLAGGGNEQFF. CDR3 nucleotides: TGCGCCAGCAGTCTGGGACTAGCGGGGGGGGGCAATGAGCAGTTCTTC.

This chain connects TRBV28 to TRBJ2-7; D unclear. The CDR3 is 11 residues long. The germline V gene encodes CDR1 MDHEN and CDR2 SYDVKM. V lost 4 bases and J lost 4, with 5 bases in between. CDR3 loop: CASSSGYEQYF. In DNA form, the CDR3 reads TGTGCCAGCAGTTCCGGTTACGAGCAGTACTTC. The variable domain in full, completed from reference TRBV28 and TRBJ2-7, reads DVKVTQSSRYLVKRTGEKVFLECVQDMDHENMFWYRQDPGLGLRLIYFSYDVKMKEKGDIPEGYSVSREKKERFSLILESASTNQTSMYLCASSSGYEQYFGPGTRLTVT.

J is TRBJ1-2 and V is TRBV7-9, with TRBD1 as a possible D gene (5 bases). This CDR3 is built from 12 residues. Trimming took off 1 base at V and 8 bases at J, with 8 bases between the two ends. Germline V gives CDR1 SEHNR, CDR2 FQNEAQ (reference sequence). The CDR3: CASSLDWGGYTF. CDR3 sequence (DNA): TGTGCCAGCAGCTTAGATTGGGGCGGCTACACCTTC. The full variable domain, in which reference TRBV7-9 and TRBJ1-2 provide the parts outside the CDR3, is DTGVSQNPRHKITKRGQNVTFRCDPISEHNRLYWYRQTLGQGPEFLTYFQNEAQLEKSRLLSDRFSAERPKGSFSTLEIQRTEQGDSAMYLCASSLDWGGYTFGSGTRLTVV.

V usage is TRBV5-4 and J usage is TRBJ1-1; D uncertain. Trimming shortened V by 2 bases and J by 2 bases, and 16 bases separated the two germline ends. The CDR3 consists of 16 residues. Looked up from germline, CDR1 is SGHNT and CDR2 is YYREEE (reference sequence). CDR3 DNA sequence: TGTGCCAGCAGCTTTCGGGAAAGGGAGGGCAACACTGAAGCTTTCTTT. It is translated as CASSFREREGNTEAFF.

The rearrangement joins TRBV6-6 to TRBJ1-1; a weak D match, TRBD1 (6 bases). This CDR3 is built from 14 residues. The germline CDR1 and CDR2 sequences are MNHNY and SVGAGI (reference sequence). Trimming shortened V by 2 bases and J by 4 bases, and 11 bases separated the two germline ends. CDR3 nucleotide sequence: TGTGCCAGCAGTTACCAACAGGGAGCCACTGAAGCTTTCTTT. This encodes CASSYQQGATEAFF.

With respect to this clone: This specimen includes other DNA sequences encoding the same CDR3. This rearrangement joins TRBV2 to TRBJ2-7; 8 positions agree with TRBD1. There are 14 residues in the CDR3. Trimming at V came to 5 bases and at J to 3 bases, leaving 6 bases not matched to a gene. Germline V CDR1 and CDR2: SNHLY, FYNNEI. CDR3: CASSSGTGGYEQYF. Written as DNA, the CDR3 is TGTGCCAGCAGTTCCGGGACAGGAGGCTACGAGCAGTACTTC.

The V call is TRBV19, the J call TRBJ2-2; 14 nucleotides match TRBD2. The trim removed 6 bases at V and 4 bases at J, leaving 7 bases unmatched. The CDR3 runs 17 residues. CDR1 and CDR2 (germline): LNHDA, SQIVND (reference sequence). CDR3 sequence reads: CASRGTSGSAGTGELFF. DNA of the CDR3: TGTGCCAGTAGAGGGACTAGCGGGAGTGCGGGCACCGGGGAGCTGTTTTTT. The entire variable domain, with the rest obtained from reference TRBV19 and TRBJ2-2, is as follows: DGGITQSPKYLFRKEGQNVTLSCEQNLNHDAMYWYRQDPGQGLRLIYYSQIVNDFQKGDIAEGYSVSREKKESFPLTVTSAQKNPTAFYLCASRGTSGSAGTGELFFGEGSRLTVL.

The chain joins TRBV28 to TRBJ1-1, with 8 nucleotides matching TRBD1. Per germline, CDR1 MDHEN and CDR2 SYDVKM. CDR3 length: 11 amino acids. The junction had 4 bases not matched to a gene; V was cut back by 6 bases and J by 10 bases. The CDR3 loop is CASSGQGGAFF. The CDR3 nucleotides are TGTGCCAGCAGCGGACAGGGAGGAGCTTTCTTT.

V usage is TRBV4-1 and J usage is TRBJ1-2; TRBD1 might be the D (6 bases). The CDR3 spans 15 residues. The V gene lost 2 bases and the J gene lost 5 bases, with 15 bases spanning the gap. Germline V gene lookup returns CDR1 MGHRA and CDR2 YSYEKL. CDR3 coding DNA: TGCGCCAGCAGCCAAAAAATACAGGGCCTATATGGCTACACCTTC. This codes for CASSQKIQGLYGYTF.

This chain uses TRBV21-1 with TRBJ2-1; the table's D call, TRBD1, was not checked against the DNA. TRBV21-1 is a pseudogene locus. The CDR3 runs 15 residues. CDR3 protein: CASSKGLVWDREQFF. CDR3 sequence (DNA): TGTGCCAGCAGCAAAGGACTAGTTTGGGACAGGGAGCAGTTCTTC.

The CDR3 loop reads CASSQGGEPYGYTF. CDR3 DNA: TGCGCCAGCAGCCAAGGCGGGGAGCCCTATGGCTACACCTTC. This sequence joins TRBV4-1 and TRBJ1-2; D gene unclear. V was cut by 1 base and J by 4 bases, with 10 bases left in between. Germline V gene data show CDR1 as MGHRA and CDR2 as YSYEKL. The CDR3 loop spans 14 amino acids.

V is TRBV10-3 and J is TRBJ1-2; D is uncertain. The CDR3 consists of 12 residues. The germline CDR1 and CDR2 sequences are ENHRY and SYGVKD. Trimming removed 2 bases from V and 7 bases from J, with 8 bases in between. CDR3 sequence: CAISELPGGYTF. The CDR3 DNA reads as TGTGCCATCAGTGAGCTCCCGGGTGGCTACACCTTC.

This chain uses TRBV5-1 with TRBJ1-1; D is undetermined. The germline gives CDR1 SGHRS, CDR2 YFSETQ. The CDR3 runs 12 residues. Trimming took 4 bases from V and 8 from J, leaving 12 bases between them. The CDR3 region is CASSLTRGEAFF. The CDR3, as DNA: TGCGCCAGCAGCCTGACCCGAGGAGAAGCTTTCTTT.

The rearrangement joins TRBV4-1 to TRBJ2-7; tentative D call: TRBD2 (6 bases). V was cut by 1 base and J by 5 bases, with 9 bases left in between. The CDR3 is 13 amino acids. CDR1 and CDR2 from the germline V gene are MGHRA and YSYEKL. The CDR3 sequence: CASSQVSGDEQYF. Written as DNA, the CDR3 is TGCGCCAGCAGCCAAGTTTCGGGGGACGAGCAGTACTTC.

The CDR3 sequence: CASTTSPGTQYF. CDR3 nucleotides: TGTGCCAGCACCACTAGCCCGGGGACCCAGTACTTC. The chain recombines TRBV28 with TRBJ2-5; D may be TRBD2 (6 bases). Germline CDR1 MDHEN, CDR2 SYDVKM. CDR3 size: 12 residues. Trimming stripped 7 bases from V and 7 bases from J, with 13 bases between.

The chain couples TRBV5-8 to TRBJ2-1, with D perhaps matching TRBD2 (6 bases). Trimming stripped 4 bases from V and 1 base from J, with 12 bases between. Per the germline V gene, CDR1 is SGHTS and CDR2 is YDEGEE. The CDR3 length is 15 residues. CDR3 nucleotide sequence: TGTGCCAGCAGCCTTACTAGCACGTCCTACAATGAGCAGTTCTTC. Encoded protein: CASSLTSTSYNEQFF. Variable domain in full (rest from reference TRBV5-8 and TRBJ2-1): EAGVTQSPTHLIKTRGQQATLRCSPISGHTSVYWYQQALGLGLQFLLWYDEGEERNRGNFPPRFSGRQFPNYSSELNVNALELEDSALYLCASSLTSTSYNEQFFGPGTRLTVL.

The chain uses TRBV6-5 and TRBJ2-2; 7 nucleotides align to TRBD1. The CDR3 is made up of 15 amino acids. With V trimmed by 6 bases and J by 4 bases, 8 bases remained unmatched. Looked up from germline, CDR1 is MNHEY and CDR2 is SVGAGI. Here the CDR3 reads CASRSGTALTGELFF. CDR3 nucleotide sequence: TGTGCCAGCAGGTCCGGGACAGCCCTCACCGGGGAGCTGTTTTTT.

V is TRBV16 and J is TRBJ1-5; TRBD1 agrees at 11 bases. Losses at the gene ends were 6 bases for V and 3 bases for J; bases not matched to a gene: 10. This CDR3 is built from 17 residues. Germline V gives CDR1 KGHSY, CDR2 FQNENV. The CDR3 is CASSRAWTGGANQPQHF. The CDR3 DNA sequence: TGTGCCAGCAGTCGCGCTTGGACAGGGGGCGCCAATCAGCCCCAGCATTTT.

The chain couples TRBV28 to TRBJ2-3, with TRBD2 matching 7 bases. The ends lost 6 bases at V and 0 bases at J; junction bases unmatched: 6. This CDR3 has 15 residues. Germline lookup yields CDR1 MDHEN and CDR2 SYDVKM. The CDR3 sequence is CASRLGLVSTDTQYF. The CDR3 DNA reads as TGTGCCAGCAGACTCGGACTAGTGAGCACAGATACGCAGTATTTT.

The J gene is TRBJ1-2, the V gene TRBV2; tentative D call: TRBD1 (6 bases). This CDR3 contains 18 residues. V was pared by 7 bases and J by 2 bases, with 26 bases between. Germline V lookup: CDR1 SNHLY, CDR2 FYNNEI. The CDR3 loop is CASTRTRTQGRLNYGYTF. The CDR3 bases are TGTGCCAGCACCCGGACAAGAACCCAGGGGCGGCTAAACTATGGCTACACCTTC.

The chain employs TRBV7-8 and TRBJ2-1; D is unresolved. The V gene lost 4 bases and the J gene lost 0 bases, with 13 bases spanning the gap. The CDR3 extends over 16 amino acids. Germline V gene lookup returns CDR1 SGHVS and CDR2 FQNEAQ. The CDR3 reads CASSYLSPSSYNEQFF. In DNA, the CDR3 is TGTGCCAGCAGCTACCTCTCCCCGAGCTCCTACAATGAGCAGTTCTTC.

The chain carries TRBV9 and TRBJ2-7; the D gene is possibly TRBD2 (6 bases). The CDR3 has 14 amino acids. V lost 7 bases, J lost 2 bases, and 16 bases lay in between. CDR1 SGDLS and CDR2 YYNGEE come from the germline V gene. CDR3 in DNA: TGTGCCAGCCCCAACCCGGGGAGGCCCTACGAGCAGTACTTC. The encoded protein is CASPNPGRPYEQYF.

The V gene is TRBV9, the J gene TRBJ2-1; D possibly corresponds to TRBD2 (7 bases). The V and J ends lost 4 bases and 7 bases respectively, with 18 bases between them. The germline gives CDR1 SGDLS, CDR2 YYNGEE. The CDR3 is 15 residues long. The CDR3 here is CASSLGGRAVNEQFF. The DNA of the CDR3 is TGTGCCAGCAGCCTAGGGGGGAGGGCCGTAAATGAGCAGTTCTTC. Based on the CDR3 plus reference TRBV9 and TRBJ2-1, the full variable domain is DSGVTQTPKHLITATGQRVTLRCSPRSGDLSVYWYQQSLDQGLQFLIQYYNGEERAKGNILERFSAQQFPDLHSELNLSSLELGDSALYFCASSLGGRAVNEQFFGPGTRLTVL.

The rearrangement joins TRBV18 to TRBJ2-1; 8 bases align to TRBD2. The CDR3 spans 15 residues. V lost 3 bases, J lost 7 bases, and 8 bases stayed unmatched. Germline assignment: CDR1 KGHSH and CDR2 LQKENI. This CDR3 is CASSPPGLGLNEQFF. CDR3 nucleotide sequence: TGTGCCAGCTCACCGCCGGGACTAGGGTTGAATGAGCAGTTCTTC.

The chain has TRBV7-6 and TRBJ2-3, with TRBD2 matching over 7 bases. Germline-derived CDR1 and CDR2 are SGHVS and FNYEAQ. CDR3 length: 15 residues. The V and J ends lost 10 bases and 4 bases, in that order; junction bases with no gene match: 14. CDR3: CATGLWREIADTQYF. The CDR3, as DNA: TGTGCCACAGGCCTATGGCGGGAGATAGCAGATACGCAGTATTTT.

This chain uses TRBV28 with TRBJ2-7; 11 nucleotides line up with TRBD2. The CDR3 contains 17 residues. The germline V gene encodes CDR1 MDHEN and CDR2 SYDVKM. Trimming at V came to 4 bases and at J to 6 bases, leaving 14 bases not matched to a gene. The CDR3 is CASSSPAPLAGGPEQYF. CDR3 in DNA: TGTGCCAGCAGTTCCCCAGCGCCTCTAGCGGGAGGACCCGAGCAGTACTTC.